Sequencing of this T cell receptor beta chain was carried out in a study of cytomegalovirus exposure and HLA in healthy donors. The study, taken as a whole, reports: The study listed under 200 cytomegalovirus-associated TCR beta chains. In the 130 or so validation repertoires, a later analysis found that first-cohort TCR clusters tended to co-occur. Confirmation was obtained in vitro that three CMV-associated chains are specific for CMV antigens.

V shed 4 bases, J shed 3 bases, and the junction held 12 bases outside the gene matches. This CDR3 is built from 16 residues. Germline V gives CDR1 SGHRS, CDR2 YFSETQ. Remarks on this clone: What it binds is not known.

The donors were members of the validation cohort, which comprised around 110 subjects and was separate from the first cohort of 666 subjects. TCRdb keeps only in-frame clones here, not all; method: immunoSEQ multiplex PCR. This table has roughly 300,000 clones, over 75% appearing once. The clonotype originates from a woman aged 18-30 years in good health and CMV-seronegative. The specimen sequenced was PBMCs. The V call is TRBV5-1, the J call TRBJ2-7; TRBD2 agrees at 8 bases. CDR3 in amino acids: CASSTGVAGRHYEQYF. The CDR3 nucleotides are TGCGCCAGCAGCACGGGCGTAGCGGGAAGGCACTACGAGCAGTACTTC.